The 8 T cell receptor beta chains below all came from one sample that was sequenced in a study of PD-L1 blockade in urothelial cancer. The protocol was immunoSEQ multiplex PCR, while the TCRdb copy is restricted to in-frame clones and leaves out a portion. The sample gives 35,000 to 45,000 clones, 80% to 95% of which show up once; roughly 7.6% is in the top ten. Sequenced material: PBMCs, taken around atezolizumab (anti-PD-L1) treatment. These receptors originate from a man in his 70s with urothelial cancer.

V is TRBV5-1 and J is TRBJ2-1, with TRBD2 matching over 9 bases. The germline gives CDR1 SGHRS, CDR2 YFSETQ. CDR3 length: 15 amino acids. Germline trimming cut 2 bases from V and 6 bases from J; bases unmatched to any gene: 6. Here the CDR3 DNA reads TGCGCCAGCAGCTTTAGCGGGAGCTCCCCCAATGAGCAGTTCTTC. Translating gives CASSFSGSSPNEQFF.

CDR3 nucleotide sequence: TGTGCCAGCAGTTTGCGACAGGGGATCACAGATACGCAGTATTTT. It codes for CASSLRQGITDTQYF. The chain is built from TRBV25-1 and TRBJ2-3; TRBD1 matches at 8 bases. Germline CDR1 reads MGHDK; CDR2 reads SYGVNS. J was trimmed by 2 bases and V by 5 bases; bases with no gene match: 6. CDR3 length: 15 residues.

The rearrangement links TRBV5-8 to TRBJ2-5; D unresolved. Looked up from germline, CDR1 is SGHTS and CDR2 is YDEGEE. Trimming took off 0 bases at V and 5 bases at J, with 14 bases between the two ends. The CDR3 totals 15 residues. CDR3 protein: CASSLGIGDRETQYF. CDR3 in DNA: TGTGCCAGCAGCTTGGGGATAGGAGATAGGGAGACCCAGTACTTC.

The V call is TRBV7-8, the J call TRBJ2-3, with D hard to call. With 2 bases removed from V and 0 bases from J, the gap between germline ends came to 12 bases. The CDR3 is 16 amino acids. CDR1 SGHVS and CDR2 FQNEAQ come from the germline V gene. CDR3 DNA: TGTGCCAGCAGCTTAACCCAGCGTGCTAGCACAGATACGCAGTATTTT. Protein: CASSLTQRASTDTQYF.

CDR3 sequence: CASSLGSSGTLYEQYF. CDR3 in DNA: TGTGCCAGCAGCTTAGGATCTAGCGGGACGCTCTACGAGCAGTACTTC. V gene TRBV7-2 combines with J gene TRBJ2-7; 9 bases agree with TRBD2. The CDR3 has 16 residues. V gave up 1 base and J gave up 3 bases; unmatched junction bases: 7. The germline V gene has CDR1 SGHTA and CDR2 FQGNSA.

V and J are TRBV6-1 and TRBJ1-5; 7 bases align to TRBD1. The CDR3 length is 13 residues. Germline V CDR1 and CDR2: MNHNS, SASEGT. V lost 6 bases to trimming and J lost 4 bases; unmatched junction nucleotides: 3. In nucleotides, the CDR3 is TGTGCCAGCAGCACAGGGGCTAATCAGCCCCAGCATTTT. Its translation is CASSTGANQPQHF.

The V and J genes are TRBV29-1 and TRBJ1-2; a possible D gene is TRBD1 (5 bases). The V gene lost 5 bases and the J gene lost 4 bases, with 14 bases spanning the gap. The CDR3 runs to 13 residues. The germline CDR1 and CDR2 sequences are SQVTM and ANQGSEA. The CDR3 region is CSVNRAGLYGYTF. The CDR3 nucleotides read TGCAGCGTTAATCGGGCGGGACTCTATGGCTACACCTTC.

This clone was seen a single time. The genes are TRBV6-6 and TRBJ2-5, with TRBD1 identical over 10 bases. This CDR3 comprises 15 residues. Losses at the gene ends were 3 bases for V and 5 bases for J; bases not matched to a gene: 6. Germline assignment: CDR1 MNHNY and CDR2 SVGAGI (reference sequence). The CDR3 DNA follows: TGTGCCAGCAGTTATAGGGACAGGGGCTCGGAGACCCAGTACTTC. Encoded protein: CASSYRDRGSETQYF.